This entry features one T cell receptor beta chain sequence. Its target is not known. This specimen belongs to a study of vaccination effects on CD4 cells after COVID-19. Antigen-specific CD4+ T cells were expanded (with viral peptide pools) by the ViraFEST assay ahead of sequencing. Once cultured for approximately eleven days, the cells underwent separation to obtain CD4+ T cells. Participants each got two BNT162b2 or mRNA-1273 vaccine doses. Using immunoSEQ multiplex PCR, the repertoire was profiled, and TCRdb retains in-frame clones only, with some absent. The table lists about 31,000 clones, approximately 60% of them singletons, with about 8.1% in the top ten. Sequencing used CD4+ T cells from PBMCs cultured with SARS-CoV-2 spike peptides, obtained after COVID-19 vaccination. The TCR sequence derives from a human donor who received a COVID-19 vaccine.

CDR3 DNA: TGCAGCGTTGTGGACAGTAACTATGGCTACACCTTC. Translating gives CSVVDSNYGYTF. The chain joins TRBV29-1 to TRBJ1-2; D is possibly TRBD1 (6 bases). Trimming stripped 4 bases from V and 1 base from J, with 7 bases between. Germline V gene lookup returns CDR1 SQVTM and CDR2 ANQGSEA. The CDR3 loop spans 12 amino acids.